This TCR beta chain is from a study of blood T cells in healthy people across ages. This clonotype was seen repeatedly, ten times or more. Antigen specificity is unknown. Study-level points and caveats: Comparison with aged donors showed that long-lived donors had more naive CD4+ cells and higher diversity. Age brought a roughly linear fall in TCR beta diversity measured per million T cells.

Collection of around 10 milliliters of peripheral blood was performed for each donor. Extraction yielded at least 5 micrograms of total RNA per sample. The authors ran a second PCR of about 7 to 11 cycles using a sample-barcoded 5' primer and a J-beta primer mix. TCRdb recomputed calls from the 5' RACE reads with MiXCR, one row per CDR3 protein. Seen here are around 580,000 distinct CDR3 sequences, around 50% observed once, and the top ten hold around 23%. Trimming at V came to 3 bases and at J to 7 bases, leaving 7 bases not matched to a gene. Germline CDR1 reads KGHSH; CDR2 reads LQKENI. The CDR3 is made up of 16 amino acids.

The material sequenced was blood. The sequence was collected from a man at least 80 years old in good health. This sequence joins TRBV18 and TRBJ2-1; TRBD2 aligns across 12 bases. The CDR3 reads CASSPPTSGGGNEQFF. CDR3 coding DNA: TGTGCCAGCTCACCCCCGACTAGCGGGGGCGGAAATGAGCAGTTCTTC. The complete variable domain, with remaining parts taken from reference TRBV18 and TRBJ2-1, reads NAGVMQNPRHLVRRRGQEARLRCSPMKGHSHVYWYRQLPEEGLKFMVYLQKENIIDESGMPKERFSAEFPKEGPSILRIQQVVRGDSAAYFCASSPPTSGGGNEQFFGPGTRLTVL.